The 25 T cell receptor beta chains below come from one sample, sequenced in a study of human T cells and chemical hapten exposure. Time point meaning: patch test 1, 2 weeks after DPC sensitization. Specified treatment: therapeutic diphenylcyclopropenone sensitization with weekly scalp DPC. TCRdb fed the RACE reads into MiXCR, producing one record per CDR3 protein. Among about 99,000 distinct CDR3 sequences listed, 9.5% to 15% were seen once. The sequencing used whole blood, collected in connection with sensitization to the hapten diphenylcyclopropenone (DPC). The source is a woman aged 40 to 50 with alopecia areata. Some clones in this sample may be carry-over from other donors' samples.

This clonotype has more than one count but fewer than ten. V usage is TRBV27 and J usage is TRBJ2-7, with D unresolved. The length of the CDR3 is 14 residues. V was shortened by 2 bases and J by 3 bases, with 11 bases between the two germline ends. From germline, CDR1 is MNHEY and CDR2 SMNVEV (reference sequence). CDR3 in amino acids: CASSLRENYYEQYF. Written as DNA, the CDR3 is TGTGCCAGCAGTTTAAGAGAGAACTACTACGAGCAGTACTTC.

V usage is TRBV19 and J usage is TRBJ2-3; either TRBD1 or TRBD2 may fit D (5 bases each). Germline lookup yields CDR1 LNHDA and CDR2 SQIVND (reference sequence). V was trimmed by 4 bases and J by 4 bases, leaving 12 bases between them. The CDR3 length is 14 residues. The CDR3 nucleotides are TGTGCCAGTAGTAGACGGGACGTCGCAGATACGCAGTATTTT. Its protein is CASSRRDVADTQYF.

In its sample, this clonotype was seen a few times. The chain couples TRBV27 to TRBJ2-2; 16 bases align to TRBD2. J was trimmed by 4 bases and V by 6 bases; bases with no gene match: 5. The CDR3 spans 17 residues. In germline, CDR1 is MNHEY, CDR2 SMNVEV (reference sequence). The CDR3 protein is CASRGTSGRVGTGELFF. CDR3 nucleotides: TGTGCCAGCAGGGGGACTAGCGGGAGGGTAGGCACCGGGGAGCTGTTTTTT.

This clonotype has just a few counts. J is TRBJ2-3 and V is TRBV28, with TRBD1 identical over 11 bases. The ends lost 0 bases at V and 4 bases at J; junction bases unmatched: 3. CDR3 length equals 16 residues. Germline CDR1 MDHEN, CDR2 SYDVKM. Written as DNA, the CDR3 is TGTGCCAGCAGTTTATGGAGGACAGGGGGCGCAGATACGCAGTATTTT. This gives the protein CASSLWRTGGADTQYF.

J is TRBJ2-1 and V is TRBV10-2, with 7 positions matching TRBD1. The CDR3 sequence is 13 residues long. J was trimmed by 10 bases and V by 7 bases; bases with no gene match: 10. The germline V gene has CDR1 WSHSY and CDR2 SAAADI. The CDR3 DNA reads TGCGCCAGCATAAACCGACAGGGAAACGAGCAGTTCTTC. Translated, it gives CASINRQGNEQFF.

The genes are TRBV28 and TRBJ1-1, with D possibly matching TRBD1 (5 bases). There are 14 residues in the CDR3. V was pared by 5 bases and J by 3 bases, with 13 bases between. Germline-derived CDR1 and CDR2 are MDHEN and SYDVKM. This chain's CDR3 is CASSQRGRDTEAFF. DNA for the CDR3: TGTGCCAGCAGTCAGAGGGGTAGGGACACTGAAGCTTTCTTT. Full variable domain (missing parts from reference TRBV28 and TRBJ1-1): DVKVTQSSRYLVKRTGEKVFLECVQDMDHENMFWYRQDPGLGLRLIYFSYDVKMKEKGDIPEGYSVSREKKERFSLILESASTNQTSMYLCASSQRGRDTEAFFGQGTRLTVV.

A few counts support this clonotype. The chain recombines TRBV28 with TRBJ2-7, with D possibly matching TRBD1 (6 bases). The CDR3 spans 12 residues. The V gene's germline CDR1 is MDHEN and CDR2 SYDVKM. Trimming took 8 bases from V and 7 from J, leaving 15 bases between them. The CDR3 here is CASGGQRGEQYF. As DNA, the CDR3 is TGTGCCAGCGGCGGACAGAGAGGGGAGCAGTACTTC.

V usage is TRBV7-2 and J usage is TRBJ2-1; no firm D call. Deletions cut 1 base from V and 3 bases from J, with 13 bases between. The CDR3 runs 16 residues. Germline V gives CDR1 SGHTA, CDR2 FQGNSA. CDR3 nucleotide sequence: TGTGCCAGCAGCTTAGTGGCAGCACCCCGCTACAATGAGCAGTTCTTC. Translation gives CASSLVAAPRYNEQFF.

The V gene is TRBV7-2, the J gene TRBJ2-3; weak D call: TRBD2 (6 bases). Trimming left V 2 bases short and J 5 bases short, with 14 bases between. The CDR3 covers 15 residues. Germline values: CDR1 SGHTA, CDR2 FQGNSA. In DNA, the CDR3 is TGTGCCAGCAGCTTATGGCACATGGGGGGAGATACGCAGTATTTT. Its translation is CASSLWHMGGDTQYF.

This clonotype was detected only a few times. V usage is TRBV14 and J usage is TRBJ1-1; D call uncertain. The V gene lost 6 bases and the J gene lost 13 bases, with 18 bases spanning the gap. CDR1 and CDR2 from the germline V gene are SGHDN and FVKESK. The CDR3 runs 12 residues. The CDR3 coding sequence is TGTGCCAGCAGTCCCGGGCCTTATGGCAGTTTCTTT. Amino acids: CASSPGPYGSFF.

The chain links TRBV28 to TRBJ2-7, with 7 bases that match TRBD1. Per the germline V gene, CDR1 is MDHEN and CDR2 is SYDVKM. The V gene end was trimmed by 11 bases and the J gene end by 4 bases; junction bases not matched to a gene: 5. The CDR3 has 11 amino acids. CDR3 region: CAGSRGYEQYF. Here the CDR3 DNA reads TGTGCCGGGAGCAGGGGGTACGAGCAGTACTTC.

This clonotype was detected a few times. The gene calls are TRBV28 and TRBJ2-4; D not resolved. Between the trimmed V and J ends, which lost 3 bases and 2 bases, there was a span of 11 bases. The germline V gene has CDR1 MDHEN and CDR2 SYDVKM. The CDR3 extends over 15 amino acids. CDR3 in DNA: TGTGCCAGCAGTTTTTATGGAAGTTCCAAAAACATTCAGTACTTC. This codes for CASSFYGSSKNIQYF. The whole variable domain, filled in from reference TRBV28 and TRBJ2-4, reads DVKVTQSSRYLVKRTGEKVFLECVQDMDHENMFWYRQDPGLGLRLIYFSYDVKMKEKGDIPEGYSVSREKKERFSLILESASTNQTSMYLCASSFYGSSKNIQYFGAGTRLSVL.

This clonotype was recorded many times. This sequence joins TRBV29-1 and TRBJ1-5; D gene ambiguous. Trimming took off 4 bases at V and 2 bases at J, with 15 bases between the two ends. Germline CDR1 is SQVTM and CDR2 is ANQGSEA. The CDR3 spans 15 residues. The CDR3 nucleotides read TGCAGCGTTGCGGACGGTCTGCTGGGCAATCAGCCCCAGCATTTT. Amino acids: CSVADGLLGNQPQHF.

The sample holds one count of this clonotype. This rearrangement joins TRBV6-2 or TRBV6-3 to TRBJ2-6; maybe TRBD2 (5 bases). Trimming cost V 2 bases and J 0 bases, with 20 bases left between them. The CDR3 runs to 20 residues. In germline, CDR1 is MNHEY, CDR2 SVGEGT. Here the CDR3 reads CASSYPTGSSSLSGANVLTF. CDR3 nucleotides: TGTGCCAGCAGTTACCCTACGGGGTCCTCCTCTCTCTCTGGGGCCAACGTCCTGACTTTC.

This clonotype was seen more than once but under ten times. The genes are TRBV6-2 or TRBV6-3 and TRBJ2-2; 9 bases are a match to TRBD2. The CDR3 runs 17 residues. The V gene end was trimmed by 0 bases and the J gene end by 6 bases; junction bases not matched to a gene: 8. The V gene's germline CDR1 is MNHEY and CDR2 SVGEGT. CDR3 sequence reads: CASSYSSSGSSSGELFF. The CDR3 nucleotides are TGTGCCAGCAGTTACTCGAGTAGCGGGAGCTCATCCGGGGAGCTGTTTTTT.

V usage is TRBV28 and J usage is TRBJ1-2, with D possibly being TRBD1 (6 bases). The CDR3 is 13 amino acids. CDR1 is MDHEN and CDR2 is SYDVKM in the germline V gene. Trimming removed 8 bases at V and 2 bases at J, with 12 bases between. Here the CDR3 DNA reads TGTGCCAGCCAGGAGACAGGCAACTATGGCTACACCTTC. Translation gives CASQETGNYGYTF.

This clonotype occurred a few times. This chain joins TRBV29-1 and TRBJ1-2, with D unclear. The CDR3 is 12 residues long. From germline, CDR1 is SQVTM and CDR2 ANQGSEA. V was clipped by 6 bases and J by 2 bases, with 10 bases between them. The CDR3 reads CSVQIANYGYTF. The DNA for the CDR3 is TGCAGCGTCCAGATAGCGAACTATGGCTACACCTTC.

This clonotype was counted between two and nine times. This chain links TRBV7-2 with TRBJ1-2; D gene unclear. Germline V gene data show CDR1 as SGHTA and CDR2 as FQGNSA. V gave up 5 bases and J gave up 2 bases, with 18 bases separating them. The CDR3 extends over 16 amino acids. The CDR3 is CASSPFLRESNYGYTF. The CDR3 DNA is TGTGCCAGCAGCCCCTTTCTTAGGGAGTCCAACTATGGCTACACCTTC.

This clonotype was found a few times. This chain uses TRBV19 with TRBJ2-7, with D perhaps being TRBD1 or TRBD2 (6 bases each). This CDR3 is built from 17 residues. V was cut by 3 bases and J by 6 bases, with 24 bases left in between. The germline CDR1 and CDR2 sequences are LNHDA and SQIVND (reference sequence). CDR3 sequence: CASSIRGSRDFSSEQYF. As DNA, the CDR3 is TGTGCCAGTAGTATCAGGGGATCCCGGGACTTCTCTAGCGAGCAGTACTTC.

The chain joins TRBV28 to TRBJ2-2; no firm D call. In germline, CDR1 is MDHEN, CDR2 SYDVKM. Trimming shortened V by 11 bases and J by 0 bases, and 7 bases separated the two germline ends. The CDR3 has 12 amino acids. The CDR3 DNA sequence: TGTGCCGTGGTCTCGAACACCGGGGAGCTGTTTTTT. Residues: CAVVSNTGELFF.

The V gene is TRBV20-1, the J gene TRBJ1-1; a possible D gene is TRBD1 (5 bases). Germline CDR1 is DFQATT and CDR2 is SNEGSKA (reference sequence). Trimming shortened V by 6 bases and J by 4 bases, and 15 bases separated the two germline ends. The CDR3 has 13 amino acids. CDR3 coding DNA: TGCAGTGCCCCCCCGGGGCCCGGCACTGAAGCTTTCTTT. Translated, it gives CSAPPGPGTEAFF.

This clonotype came up a few times. V usage is TRBV7-2 and J usage is TRBJ2-3; TRBD2 aligns across 10 bases. The CDR3 totals 16 residues. CDR1 is SGHTA, CDR2 FQGNSA, per germline. V lost 3 bases to trimming and J lost 4 bases; unmatched junction nucleotides: 7. The CDR3 loop is CASSLSLAGSADTQYF. The CDR3 nucleotides are TGTGCCAGCAGCTTGTCACTAGCGGGGTCGGCAGATACGCAGTATTTT.

This clonotype was counted ten times or more. This sequence joins TRBV29-1 and TRBJ2-3, with 10 bases matching TRBD1. V dropped 7 bases and J dropped 2; count of bases not matched to a gene: 6. This CDR3 is built from 14 residues. Germline CDR1 and CDR2: SQVTM and ANQGSEA. CDR3 in DNA: TGCAGCGCAGGACAGGGGGAGGTCACAGATACGCAGTATTTT. Translation gives CSAGQGEVTDTQYF.

The J gene is TRBJ2-7, the V gene TRBV3-1; D perhaps matches TRBD2 (7 bases). This CDR3 is built from 13 residues. V dropped 3 bases and J dropped 7 bases, with 13 bases sitting between them. CDR1 and CDR2 (germline): LGHDT, YNNKEL (reference sequence). The chain's CDR3 is CASSQAQGGEQYF. CDR3 bases: TGTGCCAGCAGCCAGGCACAGGGAGGGGAGCAGTACTTC.

CDR3 sequence: CASSEASGDIQYF. The CDR3, as DNA: TGTGCCAGCAGTGAAGCGTCAGGAGACATTCAGTACTTC. The chain uses TRBV6-1 and TRBJ2-4, with D uncertain. V lost 0 bases and J lost 8, with 8 bases in between. The germline gives CDR1 MNHNS, CDR2 SASEGT. The CDR3 has 13 amino acids.